This T cell receptor beta chain was identified in a study of shared clonotypes between healthy human individuals. Whole-study context: CD4 naive and CD4 memory each took three plates per donor, while CD8 naive took two and CD8 memory one.

Genomic DNA per cell subset filled all wells of several immunoSEQ plates. Profiled with immunoSEQ multiplex PCR; TCRdb holds only in-frame clones, not every one. The sample contains 2 million to 2.5 million clones, roughly 92% of which appear only once. Every donor, a Caucasian adult, lived in Nashville, Tennessee. CDR3 length: 15 residues. In germline, CDR1 is SNHLY, CDR2 FYNNEI. Trimming removed 6 bases from V and 5 bases from J; junction bases left unmatched: 9. General study results and limits: When naive CD4 clonotypes were compared across a few donors, roughly 4.9% were shared.

Notes on this clone: Its matching antigen is unknown.

The genes are TRBV2 and TRBJ1-1, with 10 positions matching TRBD1. The TCR was taken from a man in his late teens or twenties in good health. Some clones in this sample may be carry-over from other donors' samples. The specimen sequenced was naive CD4+ T cells from PBMCs. Subset denoted: CD45RA+ positively selected. The CDR3 DNA sequence: TGTGCCAGCAGCTTGAGGACAGGGGGGGAGACTGAAGCTTTCTTT. Residues: CASSLRTGGETEAFF.